This record concerns one T cell receptor beta chain sequence. The entry originates in a study of cytotoxic CD8 clonotypes in ibrutinib-treated CLL. Sequencing was performed with immunoSEQ multiplex PCR; in TCRdb, only in-frame clones are kept and a portion is missing. The sample contains fewer than 400,000 clones, over 55% of which appear only once. Germline V gene data show CDR1 as SGHTA and CDR2 as FQGNSA. Losses at the gene ends were 11 bases for V and 4 bases for J; bases not matched to a gene: 15. This CDR3 has 16 residues. This clonotype originated in a human donor with chronic lymphocytic leukemia. V is TRBV7-2 and J is TRBJ2-2, with 8 bases lining up with TRBD2. Sequencing was performed on PBMCs, taken after 36 months of ibrutinib treatment. The CDR3 DNA is TGTGCCGAAGGACTAGCAGGAGGGCCGAGCACCGGGGAGCTGTTTTTT. Translation gives CAEGLAGGPSTGELFF.